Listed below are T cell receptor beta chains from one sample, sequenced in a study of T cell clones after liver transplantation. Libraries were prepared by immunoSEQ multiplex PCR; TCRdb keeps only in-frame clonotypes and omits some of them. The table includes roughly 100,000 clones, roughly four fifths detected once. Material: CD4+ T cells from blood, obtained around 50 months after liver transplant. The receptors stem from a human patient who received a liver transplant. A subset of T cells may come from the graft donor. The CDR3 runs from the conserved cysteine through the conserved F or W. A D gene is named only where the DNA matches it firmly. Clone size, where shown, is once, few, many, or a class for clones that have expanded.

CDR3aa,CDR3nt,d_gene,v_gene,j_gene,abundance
CASSLGQANTGELFF,TGTGCCAGTAGCCTCGGACAGGCGAACACCGGGGAGCTGTTTTTT,TRBD1,TRBV19,TRBJ2-2,few
CAISESQGAAYEQYF,TGTGCCATCAGTGAGTCTCAGGGGGCGGCCTACGAGCAGTACTTC,TRBD1,TRBV10-3,TRBJ2-7,once
CASSPVRGLELFF,TGTGCCAGCTCACCAGTCAGGGGGTTGGAACTGTTTTTT,TRBD1,TRBV18,TRBJ1-4,.
CASSQDSVSEAFF,TGTGCCAGCAGCCAAGATTCGGTAAGCGAAGCTTTCTTT,.,TRBV14,TRBJ1-1,.
CASSVRQTEETQYF,TGTGCCAGCAGCGTTCGACAGACCGAAGAGACCCAGTACTTC,.,TRBV9,TRBJ2-5,once
CASSLALAGGTYEQYF,TGTGCCAGCAGCTTAGCCCTAGCGGGGGGAACCTACGAGCAGTACTTC,TRBD2,TRBV7-2,TRBJ2-7,.
CASSSRRLAGAYYEQYF,TGTGCCAGCAGTTCTAGAAGACTAGCGGGCGCTTACTACGAGCAGTACTTC,TRBD2,TRBV2,TRBJ2-7,.
CASSVVGNQPQHF,TGTGCCAGCAGCGTAGTGGGCAATCAGCCCCAGCATTTT,.,TRBV9,TRBJ1-5,few
CASSYSRGSSYEQYF,TGTGCCAGCAGTTACTCGCGGGGGAGCTCCTACGAGCAGTACTTC,TRBD2,TRBV6-5,TRBJ2-7,.
CASSRREQYEQYF,TGTGCCAGCAGTCGCCGGGAGCAGTACGAGCAGTACTTC,.,TRBV27,TRBJ2-7,few
CASSWTGAFDTEAFF,TGTGCCAGCAGTTGGACAGGGGCCTTTGACACTGAAGCTTTCTTT,TRBD1,TRBV27,TRBJ1-1,.
CASSKNERRGSYNEQFF,TGTGCCAGCAGCAAAAACGAGCGCAGGGGTAGCTACAATGAGCAGTTCTTC,.,TRBV21-1,TRBJ2-1,.
CASSQVDRALDNSPLHF,TGCGCCAGCAGCCAAGTGGACAGGGCGTTAGATAATTCACCCCTCCACTTT,TRBD1,TRBV4-3,TRBJ1-6,.
CASSYSAVLYSNQPQHF,TGTGCCAGCAGTTATTCGGCAGTCCTATATAGCAATCAGCCCCAGCATTTT,.,TRBV6-7,TRBJ1-5,.
CASSPTPGQGFGYTF,TGTGCCAGCAGTCCAACTCCGGGACAGGGTTTTGGCTACACCTTC,TRBD1,TRBV6-5,TRBJ1-2,.
CASSATTTGTGELFF,TGTGCCAGCAGCGCTACCACTACGGGCACCGGGGAGCTGTTTTTT,.,TRBV7-3,TRBJ2-2,.
CASTLDGGLRRTEAFF,TGTGCCAGTACCCTCGACGGGGGGCTTCGGAGGACTGAAGCTTTCTTT,.,TRBV19,TRBJ1-1,once
CASSLRAGGARYEQYF,TGTGCCAGCAGCTTAAGGGCGGGGGGAGCGAGATACGAGCAGTACTTC,TRBD2,TRBV7-2,TRBJ2-7,.
CASSLPTTGVNYGYTF,TGTGCCAGCAGTCTGCCCACGACAGGTGTTAACTATGGCTACACCTTC,.,TRBV28,TRBJ1-2,.
CASSTGQGKAGELFF,TGTGCCAGCAGCACGGGACAGGGGAAGGCCGGGGAGCTGTTTTTT,TRBD1,TRBV5-4,TRBJ2-2,.
CASSLRTGANSPLHF,TGTGCCAGCAGCCTCAGGACAGGGGCGAATTCACCCCTCCACTTT,TRBD1,TRBV5-4,TRBJ1-6,.
CASSELIPPYEQYF,TGTGCCAGCAGCGAACTGATCCCGCCCTACGAGCAGTACTTC,.,TRBV7-9,TRBJ2-7,.
CASSPRTGLSGNTIYF,TGTGCCAGCAGCCCGCGTACAGGCCTCTCTGGAAACACCATATATTTT,.,TRBV7-9,TRBJ1-3,.
CASSLSGGTSVQTQYF,TGTGCCAGCAGTTTATCGGGCGGGACTTCCGTGCAGACCCAGTACTTC,.,TRBV27,TRBJ2-5,.
CAWAQGADQPQHF,TGTGCCTGGGCTCAGGGGGCTGATCAGCCCCAGCATTTT,TRBD1,TRBV30,TRBJ1-5,few
CASGKAGTGVFEQYF,TGTGCCAGCGGAAAGGCGGGGACAGGGGTGTTCGAGCAGTACTTC,TRBD1,TRBV28,TRBJ2-7,.
CASSLQPGDPSYEQYF,TGTGCCAGCAGCTTACAGCCGGGAGACCCTTCCTACGAGCAGTACTTC,.,TRBV7-3,TRBJ2-7,once
CASSKIRRERGYEQYF,TGTGCCAGCAGCAAAATTCGGCGGGAGCGAGGCTACGAGCAGTACTTC,.,TRBV21-1,TRBJ2-7,few
CASSIGRGFYEQYF,TGTGCCAGTAGTATAGGCAGGGGATTCTACGAGCAGTACTTC,.,TRBV19,TRBJ2-7,.
CASSFGGGTDTQYF,TGTGCCAGCAGCTTCGGGGGGGGCACAGATACGCAGTATTTT,TRBD2,TRBV7-9,TRBJ2-3,.
CAISGQPGETQYF,TGTGCCATCAGTGGACAGCCGGGGGAGACCCAGTACTTC,.,TRBV10-3,TRBJ2-5,.
CASSLDLANTDTQYF,TGTGCCAGCAGCTTGGATCTAGCCAACACAGATACGCAGTATTTT,.,TRBV5-4,TRBJ2-3,.
CASSHGGAGDTQYF,TGTGCCAGCAGTCACGGGGGGGCCGGAGATACGCAGTATTTT,TRBD2,TRBV11-1,TRBJ2-3,.